The entry that follows covers one TCR beta chain sequence. The junction departs from germline at one end; a sequencing error may be responsible. Clones were read by immunoSEQ multiplex PCR, and TCRdb kept only the in-frame ones, dropping some. Of more than 850 clones in the sample, about 81% were seen once. This sample stems from a study of preoperative IRX-2 immunotherapy in early breast cancer. Treatment in this sample: preoperative locoregional IRX-2 cytokine immunotherapy. Preoperative locoregional IRX-2 cytokine immunotherapy was tested in the phase Ib source study. Germline CDR1 LNHDA, CDR2 SQIVND (reference sequence). The CDR3 length is 16 residues.

This sequence joins TRBV19 and TRBJ2-1; 8 bases fit TRBD2. The material was tumor tissue, obtained before IRX-2 immunotherapy. The TCR was taken from a human donor with breast cancer. Here the CDR3 reads CVSSGGLAGMGNEQFF. Written as DNA, the CDR3 is TGTGTCAGTAGCGGAGGACTAGCTGGGATGGGAAATGAGCAGTTCTTC.